Listed below are T cell receptor beta chains from one sample, sequenced in a study of human T cells and chemical hapten exposure. Each CDR3 protein is one row after TCRdb ran MiXCR on the RACE reads. The table has tens of thousands of distinct CDR3 sequences, roughly 10% seen once; the top ten hold approximately 1.4%. The input for sequencing was whole blood, taken in connection with sensitization to the hapten diphenylcyclopropenone (DPC). These receptors were collected from a woman between 50 and 59 years old with alopecia areata. Some clones in this sample may be carry-over from other donors' samples. Both conserved end residues are part of each CDR3. D genes are given only for firm matches. Part of the rows lack a size; the others show once, few, many or a class for expanded clones.

NA,few,TRBJ2-5,TRBV3-1,TGTGCCAGCAGCCAAGAGTGGGGCCCCCAGTACTTC,CASSQEWGPQYF
TRBD1,NA,TRBJ1-6,TRBV7-2,TGTGCCAGCAGCTCGAGAGGACAGGGCTCTCCCCTCCACTTT,CASSSRGQGSPLHF
NA,NA,TRBJ2-3,TRBV6-5,TGTGCCAGCAGTTACGCAGATGGCGGTTCTAGCACAGATACGCAGTATTTT,CASSYADGGSSTDTQYF
NA,few,TRBJ2-1,TRBV10-2,TGCGCCAGCGTCCGGGACTCATCCTACAATGAGCAGTTCTTC,CASVRDSSYNEQFF
TRBD2,many,TRBJ2-3,TRBV28,TGTGCCAGCAGTTTGGCGCGGGGGGGAACAGATACGCAGTATTTT,CASSLARGGTDTQYF
TRBD2,NA,TRBJ2-3,TRBV3-1,TGTGCCAGCAGCCAGGGACTAGCGGGAGCAGATACGCAGTATTTT,CASSQGLAGADTQYF
NA,few,TRBJ1-2,TRBV28,TGTGCCAGCAGTTTACCCGGGACCTATGGCTACACCTTC,CASSLPGTYGYTF
NA,NA,TRBJ2-5,TRBV2,TGTGCCAGCAGTGTCTTCGGGCAAGAGACCCAGTACTTC,CASSVFGQETQYF
NA,many,TRBJ1-3,TRBV11-2,TGTGCCAGCAGCTTTCTGGGGACTGGAAACACCATATATTTT,CASSFLGTGNTIYF
TRBD2,many,TRBJ2-7,TRBV6-2/TRBV6-3,TGTGCCAGCAGTCCCGGGACTAGGGGCGAGCAGTACTTC,CASSPGTRGEQYF
NA,few,TRBJ1-1,TRBV7-8,TGTGCCAGCAGCTTAGCGAAACCCAAAGCTGAAGCTTTCTTT,CASSLAKPKAEAFF
NA,few,TRBJ2-2,TRBV29-1,TGCAGCGTTGGTGCCCCCGGGGAGCTGTTTTTT,CSVGAPGELFF
NA,NA,TRBJ1-5,TRBV7-2,TGTGCCAGCAGCCTGAACAGAGATCAGCCCCAGCATTTT,CASSLNRDQPQHF
NA,NA,TRBJ2-1,TRBV3-1,TGTGCCAGCAGCCACAATGGGGTTGAGCAGTTCTTC,CASSHNGVEQFF
NA,many,TRBJ1-5,TRBV5-5,TGTGCCAGCGGGGGTCAGCCCCAGCATTTT,CASGGQPQHF
NA,NA,TRBJ1-5,TRBV28,TGTGCCAGCAGCATCCTCGGCTCGGGGAGAGGACAGCCCCAGCATTTT,CASSILGSGRGQPQHF
NA,many,TRBJ1-5,TRBV2,TGTGCCAGCAGTGTGGTCGGGAATCAGCCCCAGCATTTT,CASSVVGNQPQHF
NA,many,TRBJ2-3,TRBV5-1,TGCGCCAGCAGTCACCGCGCGGGGACAGATACGCAGTATTTT,CASSHRAGTDTQYF